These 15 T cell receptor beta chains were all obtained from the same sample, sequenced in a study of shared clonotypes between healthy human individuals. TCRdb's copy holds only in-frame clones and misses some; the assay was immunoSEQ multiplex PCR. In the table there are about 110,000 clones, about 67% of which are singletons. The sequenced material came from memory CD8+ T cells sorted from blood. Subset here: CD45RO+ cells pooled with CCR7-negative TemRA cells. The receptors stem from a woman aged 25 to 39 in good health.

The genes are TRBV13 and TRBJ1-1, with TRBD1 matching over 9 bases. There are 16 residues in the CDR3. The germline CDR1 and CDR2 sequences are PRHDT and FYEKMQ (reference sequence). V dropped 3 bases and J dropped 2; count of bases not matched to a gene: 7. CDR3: CASSFTGTGINTEAFF. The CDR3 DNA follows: TGTGCCAGCAGCTTTACCGGGACAGGGATTAACACTGAAGCTTTCTTT. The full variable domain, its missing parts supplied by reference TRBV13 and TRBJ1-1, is AAGVIQSPRHLIKEKRETATLKCYPIPRHDTVYWYQQGPGQDPQFLISFYEKMQSDKGSIPDRFSAQQFSDYHSELNMSSLELGDSALYFCASSFTGTGINTEAFFGQGTRLTVV.

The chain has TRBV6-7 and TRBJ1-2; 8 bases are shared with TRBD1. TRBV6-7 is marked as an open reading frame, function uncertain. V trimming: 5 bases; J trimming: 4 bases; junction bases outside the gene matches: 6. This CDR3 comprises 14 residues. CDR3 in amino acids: CASSQGARSYGYTF. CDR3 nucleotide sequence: TGTGCCAGCAGTCAGGGGGCTAGATCCTATGGCTACACCTTC.

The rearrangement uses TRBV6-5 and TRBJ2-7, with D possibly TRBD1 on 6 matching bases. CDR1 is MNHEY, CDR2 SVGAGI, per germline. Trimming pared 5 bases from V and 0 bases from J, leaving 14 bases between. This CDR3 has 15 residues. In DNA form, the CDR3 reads TGTGCCAGCAGTACCTCCGGACAGCCCTCCTACGAGCAGTACTTC. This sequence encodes CASSTSGQPSYEQYF.

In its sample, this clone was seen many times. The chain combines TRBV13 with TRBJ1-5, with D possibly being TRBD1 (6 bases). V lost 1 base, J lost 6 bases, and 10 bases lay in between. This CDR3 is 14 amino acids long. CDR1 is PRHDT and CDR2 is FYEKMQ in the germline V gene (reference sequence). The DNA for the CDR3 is TGTGCCAGCAGCTTAGAAGGGGGTGGTCAGCCCCAGCATTTT. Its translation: CASSLEGGGQPQHF.

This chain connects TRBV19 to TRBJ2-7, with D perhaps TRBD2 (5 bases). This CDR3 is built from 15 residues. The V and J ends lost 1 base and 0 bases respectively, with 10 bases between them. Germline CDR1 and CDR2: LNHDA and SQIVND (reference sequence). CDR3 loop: CASSIGRMASYEQYF. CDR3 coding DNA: TGTGCCAGTAGTATAGGGAGGATGGCCTCCTACGAGCAGTACTTC.

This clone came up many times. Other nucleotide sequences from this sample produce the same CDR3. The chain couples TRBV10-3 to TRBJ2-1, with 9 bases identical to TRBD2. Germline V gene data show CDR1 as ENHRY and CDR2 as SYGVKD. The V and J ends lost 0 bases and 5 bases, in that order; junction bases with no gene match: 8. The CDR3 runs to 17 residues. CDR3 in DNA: TGTGCCATCAGTGAGTCTGCGGCTAGCGGGGACAACAATGAGCAGTTCTTC. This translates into CAISESAASGDNNEQFF.

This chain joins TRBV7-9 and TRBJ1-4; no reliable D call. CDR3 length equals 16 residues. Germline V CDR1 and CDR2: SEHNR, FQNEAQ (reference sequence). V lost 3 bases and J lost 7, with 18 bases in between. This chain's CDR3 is CASSFFLNRGLEKLFF. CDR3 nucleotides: TGTGCCAGCAGCTTTTTTCTCAACAGAGGGCTTGAAAAACTGTTTTTT.

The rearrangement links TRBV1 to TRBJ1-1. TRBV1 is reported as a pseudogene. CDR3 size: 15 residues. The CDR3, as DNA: TGCACCACGTACCGGGACACGGGAGTCGGGACTGAAGCTTTCTTT. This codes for CTTYRDTGVGTEAFF.

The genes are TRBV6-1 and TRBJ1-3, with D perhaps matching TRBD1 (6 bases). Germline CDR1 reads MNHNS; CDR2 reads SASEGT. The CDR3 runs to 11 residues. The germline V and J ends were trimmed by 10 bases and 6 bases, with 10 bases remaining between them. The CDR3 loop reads CATYRENTIYF. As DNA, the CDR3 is TGTGCCACGTACAGGGAAAACACCATATATTTT.

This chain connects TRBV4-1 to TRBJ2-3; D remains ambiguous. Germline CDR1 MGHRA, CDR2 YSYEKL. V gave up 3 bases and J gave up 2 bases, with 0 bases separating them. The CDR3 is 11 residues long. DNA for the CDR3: TGCGCCAGCAGCCACACAGATACGCAGTATTTT. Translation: CASSHTDTQYF.

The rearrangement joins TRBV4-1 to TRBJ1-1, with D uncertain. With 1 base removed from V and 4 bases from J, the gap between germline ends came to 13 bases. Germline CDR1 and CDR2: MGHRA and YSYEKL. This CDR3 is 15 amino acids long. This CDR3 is CASSQVPGSGTEAFF. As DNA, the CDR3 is TGCGCCAGCAGCCAAGTACCGGGTTCGGGCACTGAAGCTTTCTTT.

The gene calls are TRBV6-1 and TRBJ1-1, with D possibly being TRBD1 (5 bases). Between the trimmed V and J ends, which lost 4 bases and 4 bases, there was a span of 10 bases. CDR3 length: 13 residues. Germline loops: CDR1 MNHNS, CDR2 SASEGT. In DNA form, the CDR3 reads TGTGCCAGCAGTGCCGCCGGGGCCACTGAAGCTTTCTTT. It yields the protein CASSAAGATEAFF.

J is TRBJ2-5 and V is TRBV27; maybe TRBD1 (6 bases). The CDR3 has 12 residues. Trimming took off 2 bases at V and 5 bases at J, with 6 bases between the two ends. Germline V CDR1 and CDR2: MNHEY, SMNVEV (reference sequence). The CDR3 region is CASSLQGETQYF. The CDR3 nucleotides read TGTGCCAGCAGTTTACAGGGGGAGACCCAGTACTTC.

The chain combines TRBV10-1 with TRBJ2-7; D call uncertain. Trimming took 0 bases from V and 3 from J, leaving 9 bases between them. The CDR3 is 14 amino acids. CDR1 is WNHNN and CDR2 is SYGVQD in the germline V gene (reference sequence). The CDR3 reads CASSESETYYEQYF. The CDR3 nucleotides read TGCGCCAGCAGTGAGTCTGAGACTTACTACGAGCAGTACTTC.

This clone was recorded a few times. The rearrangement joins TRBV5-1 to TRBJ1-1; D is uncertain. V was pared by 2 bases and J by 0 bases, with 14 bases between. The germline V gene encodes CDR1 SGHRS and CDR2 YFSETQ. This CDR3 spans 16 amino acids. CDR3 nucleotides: TGCGCCAGCAGCTTTCGGGGAGACGGGTTGAACACTGAAGCTTTCTTT. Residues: CASSFRGDGLNTEAFF.